This T cell receptor beta chain appears in the sequencing data of a study of CD8 T cells in cerebrospinal fluid in Alzheimer's disease (dated by TCRdb to the early 2020s). Turning to the overall study: CSF T cell clonal expansion was assessed with two single-cell approaches: plate-based nested PCR sequencing and droplet-based sequencing. CSF gene-expression analysis, which included Parkinson's disease patients, covered about 26 samples in total. In the droplet-based CSF analysis comparing patients with controls, there were about nine healthy controls (10,876 cells) and about nine patients with MCI or Alzheimer's disease (just over 10,000 cells). This study tested whether clonally expanded T cells could be found in cerebrospinal fluid from healthy elderly individuals and from patients with neurodegenerative disease. The study at large found these results: The EBV-specific clones were neither the most highly expanded clones nor enriched among patients. The overall clonality comparison included only samples with detectable clones (approximately 11 healthy, 5 MCI, 5 AD, 6 PD). Finding EBV-specific TCRs in CSF, the authors cautioned, does not establish a causal link between EBV and Alzheimer's disease. When data were pooled, 4 of 6 Alzheimer's patients but only 1 of 10 healthy subjects had a highly expanded clone, defined as at least 3% of TCRs. Compared with controls, patients with MCI or Alzheimer's disease had a higher percentage of their CSF TCRs made up by the single largest clone.

All participants were free of acute infectious disease and in good physical condition. A live/dead marker was used to sort live CSF cells for droplet-based sequencing. CSF was obtained by lumbar puncture, and immune cells were pelleted by centrifugation at 300g. Each CSF sample was examined for red blood cells, and any sample with blood contamination was excluded. CSF cells were cryopreserved in freezing medium, frozen overnight at -80 degrees C, and subsequently stored in liquid nitrogen. Before analysis, CSF samples were stored for less than six months. This clonotype registers as medium-sized (0.01 to 0.1%) by frequency; no count is noted. Its antigen remains unidentified. Including cysteine and phenylalanine, the CDR3 has 15 amino acids. No DNA was logged. The library was made by 10x single-cell sequencing. CSF cells were profiled with 10X Genomics single-cell V(D)J and 5' gene-expression libraries. An Illumina NextSeq550 was used to sequence CSF single-cell TCR libraries. The original pipeline was this. V(D)J reads were aligned to the vdj-GRCh38 alts ensemble 2.0.0 reference and were analysed with the Cell Ranger vdj pipeline. Cell barcodes sharing the same set of productive CDR3 nucleotide sequences were defined as clonotypes. To link clonality with transcriptional profiles, clonotype information was incorporated into Seurat v3.0 gene-expression metadata. Exclusion was applied to CSF cells with more than 1,800 genes, more than 7,500 UMIs or more than 10% mitochondrial reads. CDR3-beta sequences were compared against VDJdb to identify TCRs with known antigen specificity. Only TCRs with complete alpha and beta chains were included in the network analysis of clone sharing, which used the R package qgraph. After the reads were reprocessed by TCRdb, one entry was made per CDR3 protein sequence, with no DNA. Clone size and V and J calls follow TCRdb, not the original study. The record for this sample contains around 1,200 distinct CDR3 sequences. About 8% of the sample rests with the top ten.

This TCR derives from a human donor in good health. In this chain, TRBV12-3 or TRBV12-4 is recombined with TRBJ2-1. The sequenced sample was cerebrospinal fluid. The CDR3 loop reads CASSVTDSSYNEQFF.